The present entry profiles one T cell receptor (beta chain) with its context. Its antigen target is currently unknown. This may be a read error: a much more frequent sequence differs by one nucleotide. The sample belongs to a study of regulatory T cells in long-lasting Graves disease (dated by TCRdb to 2020 to 2023). Study-level background: Antithyroid drugs had been taken for less than 3 months by newly diagnosed Graves' disease patients. TCR sequencing covered 13 persistent and around 20 newly diagnosed Graves' disease patients, about 35 samples in total. The study took place in China and was registered as a clinical trial. Peripheral blood TCR sequencing and RNA sequencing compared persistent Graves' disease patients with newly diagnosed Graves' disease patients.

What the authors observed across the whole study: Patients with persistent disease shared more public clonotypes (around 2,700) than newly diagnosed patients did (nearly 1,000). Because the primary lesion, thyroid tissue, could not be accessed, the study looked at peripheral blood alone. Persistent Graves' disease patients showed lower TCR Shannon entropy and fewer highly expanded clones than newly diagnosed patients, suggesting clonal expansion. The small sample size was acknowledged by the authors as a limitation that may reduce accuracy. Sequencing and analysis were restricted to the TCR beta chain. TRBV28, TRBJ1-2 and TRBJ2-5 were preferentially used in persistent disease, while TRBV20-1 and TRBJ2-1 were favored in newly diagnosed disease.

The CDR3 has 16 amino acids, counting the end cysteine and phenylalanine. The CDR3 DNA has 48 bases and is translated from base 1. Trimming accounts for 5 bases at V and 5 bases at J, while the number of junction bases matched to no gene is 11. CDR1 and CDR2 are read off the germline V gene as SGHVS and FQNEAQ. Library construction relied on multiplex PCR. TCRdb names Illumina HiSeq 4000 as the instrument used. TCR beta libraries were built with iRepertoire HTBI primers and Arm-PCR amplification of CDR3 regions. Before sequencing, the PCR products underwent gel purification. Processing in the source paper ran as follows. Gene usage analysis of CDR3 amino acid clonotypes used the 62 TRBV and around 13 TRBJ segments found across samples. COPE and FqMerger were used to merge filtered high-quality paired reads into contigs. Contigs were aligned with BLAST to IMGT TRBV, TRBD and TRBJ reference genes, and CDR3 was defined per IMGT. Clonotypes above 0.1% frequency were classified as highly expanded clones. Shannon entropy served as the measure of repertoire diversity, while the Gini coefficient captured V-J evenness. A clonotype was considered public if more than one individual shared it. TCRdb's own reprocessing of the public reads used fastp at Q25 and MiXCR and kept productive beta chains. Rows are combined by CDR3 protein, so each entry shows the most common genes and DNA. Clone size and V and J calls follow TCRdb, not the original study. This sample lists roughly 380,000 distinct CDR3 sequences; 15% to 18% were detected once. The ten largest clones capture 22% of the sample.

The time point label, read with the paper, signifies: newly diagnosed GD, antithyroid drugs for less than 3 months. For both TCR sequencing and RNA sequencing, RNA was extracted from PBMCs using TRIzol. The diagnosis of Graves' disease was made according to American Thyroid Association guidelines. Recruitment of patients was carried out at an endocrinology department in Xi'an, China. Each patient gave approximately 10 milliliters of peripheral blood, collected in an EDTA anticoagulant tube. Ficoll Paque Plus density gradient separation was used to isolate PBMCs, and no additional T cell sorting was done. RNA quality was checked with an Agilent 2100 Bioanalyzer and agarose gel, and concentration with a NanoDrop 2000.

The source material was peripheral blood mononuclear cells (PBMCs), sampled at new diagnosis, from a patient treated with antithyroid drugs. This TCR was recovered from a female donor with Graves disease. This receptor chain uses TRBV7-8 and TRBJ2-7; 11 bases in between match TRBD2. The DNA is TGTGCCAGCAGCCCTAGGACTAGCGGGTGCCTGAACGAGCAGTACTTC. Translation gives CASSPRTSGCLNEQYF.